What follows are 25 T cell receptor beta chains derived from one specimen sequenced in a study of persistence of HIV-infected CD4 T cells. Cells were stimulated with overlapping HIV-1 Gag 15-mer peptides. Sorted nonresponding memory CD4+ T cells were CD40L-negative, CD69-negative, CD45RO-high. Antigen specificity for these receptors is unknown. The immunoSEQ assay was version 4, run in survey mode. The assay was immunoSEQ multiplex PCR, and TCRdb's table has in-frame clones only and misses some. The sample lists 64,000 or so clones, over 60% occurring once. This specimen was CD4+ T cells sorted from PBMCs after 18-hour stimulation, taken from a patient who received antiretroviral therapy. Receptor source: an adult man with HIV who was CMV-seropositive.

This clone occurred a few times. The V call is TRBV28, the J call TRBJ1-5, with a weak D call TRBD1 (6 bases). Trimming stripped 4 bases from V and 6 bases from J, with 13 bases between. The CDR3 extends over 14 amino acids. Germline lookup yields CDR1 MDHEN and CDR2 SYDVKM. The CDR3 DNA sequence: TGTGCCAGCAGTTCCGGACAGTTAATTCAGCCCCAGCATTTT. It encodes CASSSGQLIQPQHF. The full variable domain, its missing parts supplied by reference TRBV28 and TRBJ1-5, is DVKVTQSSRYLVKRTGEKVFLECVQDMDHENMFWYRQDPGLGLRLIYFSYDVKMKEKGDIPEGYSVSREKKERFSLILESASTNQTSMYLCASSSGQLIQPQHFGDGTRLSIL.

The chain joins TRBV5-5 to TRBJ2-3, with D perhaps TRBD2 (6 bases). The CDR3 runs 15 residues. Per germline, CDR1 SGHKS and CDR2 YYEKEE (reference sequence). The V end was cut by 4 bases, the J end by 1 base, with 13 bases between. For the CDR3, the DNA is TGTGCCAGCAGCCCCTCCCCGGGAGGCACAGATACGCAGTATTTT. This gives the protein CASSPSPGGTDTQYF.

The chain combines TRBV6-5 with TRBJ1-2, with D perhaps TRBD1 (6 bases). The CDR3 consists of 14 residues. V shed 1 base and J shed 2 bases, with 8 bases lying between them. Germline loops: CDR1 MNHEY, CDR2 SVGAGI. CDR3 in DNA: TGTGCCAGCAGTTACTGGGGGGCCAACTATGGCTACACCTTC. It codes for CASSYWGANYGYTF.

Turning to this clone: Other DNA sequences from this sample encode an identical CDR3 as well. The V call is TRBV15, the J call TRBJ1-5; no clear D gene. This CDR3 comprises 12 residues. Germline V CDR1 and CDR2: LNHNV, YYDKDF (reference sequence). V lost 6 bases to trimming and J lost 3 bases, with 6 bases between them. The CDR3 protein is CATRRDNQPQHF. The CDR3 region has the DNA TGTGCCACCAGGCGCGACAATCAGCCCCAGCATTTT.

V and J are TRBV29-1 and TRBJ1-2; D may be TRBD1 (5 bases). CDR3 length: 15 residues. Germline loops: CDR1 SQVTM, CDR2 ANQGSEA. Trimming cost V 5 bases and J 0 bases, with 16 bases left between them. CDR3 protein: CSVKTAKTTNYGYTF. The CDR3 DNA follows: TGCAGCGTTAAGACAGCTAAAACCACTAACTATGGCTACACCTTC. Filled out from reference TRBV29-1 and TRBJ1-2, the complete variable domain reads SAVISQKPSRDICQRGTSLTIQCQVDSQVTMMFWYRQQPGQSLTLIATANQGSEATYESGFVIDKFPISRPNLTFSTLTVSNMSPEDSSIYLCSVKTAKTTNYGYTFGSGTRLTVV.

This clone appeared a few times. DNA of the CDR3: TGTGCCAGTAGTATTCAAACTTCTGGGACACTGAACACTGAAGCTTTCTTT. It codes for CASSIQTSGTLNTEAFF. The chain joins TRBV19 to TRBJ1-1; TRBD1 might be the D (6 bases). Germline CDR1 LNHDA, CDR2 SQIVND (reference sequence). Trimming removed 3 bases at V and 0 bases at J, with 17 bases between. This CDR3 region has 17 residues.

The chain couples TRBV9 to TRBJ2-1, with TRBD1 identical over 7 bases. V shed 3 bases and J 3 bases; nucleotides not matched to a gene: 6. Germline loops: CDR1 SGDLS, CDR2 YYNGEE. The CDR3 is made up of 15 amino acids. The CDR3 DNA reads as TGTGCCAGCAGCGAAAGGGCAGGGGGCTACAATGAGCAGTTCTTC. Amino acid sequence: CASSERAGGYNEQFF.

The rearrangement uses TRBV19 and TRBJ1-6; 10 bases line up with TRBD1. CDR1 LNHDA and CDR2 SQIVND come from the germline V gene (reference sequence). With 8 bases clipped from V and 0 bases from J, the junction kept 7 bases outside the gene matches. The CDR3 is made up of 17 amino acids. In nucleotides, the CDR3 is TGTGCCAGTTCCGGGACAGGGGCGAGCTCCTATAATTCACCCCTCCACTTT. Protein sequence: CASSGTGASSYNSPLHF.

The V call is TRBV2, the J call TRBJ2-2; a weak D match, TRBD1 (5 bases). Germline V gene sequence: CDR1 SNHLY, CDR2 FYNNEI. Trimming took off 3 bases at V and 1 base at J, with 6 bases between the two ends. CDR3 length: 14 amino acids. The CDR3 loop is CASSETVNTGELFF. CDR3 DNA sequence: TGTGCCAGCAGTGAGACAGTGAACACCGGGGAGCTGTTTTTT.

This clone has a single count. The chain is built from TRBV6-5 and TRBJ1-1; D is undetermined. CDR1 and CDR2 (germline): MNHEY, SVGAGI. This CDR3 spans 15 amino acids. The V and J ends lost 6 bases and 6 bases respectively, with 20 bases between them. The chain's CDR3 is CASSSPRALRAEAFF. The CDR3 coding sequence is TGTGCCAGCAGCTCCCCAAGGGCTCTGAGAGCTGAAGCTTTCTTT.

The CDR3 nucleotides are TGTGCCAGCAGGTTATCCGGGACAGGGTCCTACGAGCAGTACTTC. Translated: CASRLSGTGSYEQYF. The J gene is TRBJ2-7, the V gene TRBV5-6, with TRBD1 matching over 9 bases. Per the germline V gene, CDR1 is SGHDT and CDR2 is YYEEEE. J lost 1 base, V lost 5 bases, and 7 bases had no gene match. The CDR3 covers 15 residues. Drawing the rest from reference TRBV5-6 and TRBJ2-7, the complete variable domain is DAGVTQSPTHLIKTRGQQVTLRCSPKSGHDTVSWYQQALGQGPQFIFQYYEEEERQRGNFPDRFSGHQFPNYSSELNVNALLLGDSALYLCASRLSGTGSYEQYFGPGTRLTVT.

The chain recombines TRBV11-3 with TRBJ1-5, with 7 bases fitting TRBD1. This CDR3 has 15 residues. With 1 base clipped from V and 4 bases from J, the junction kept 4 bases outside the gene matches. The germline CDR1 and CDR2 sequences are SGHNT and YENEEA. This CDR3 is CASSLADRFNQPQHF. DNA of the CDR3: TGTGCCAGCAGCTTAGCGGACAGGTTTAATCAGCCCCAGCATTTT.

The chain carries TRBV12-3 or TRBV12-4 and TRBJ1-1, with D perhaps matching TRBD1 (5 bases). The CDR3 length is 13 residues. V gave up 7 bases and J gave up 1 base, with 10 bases separating them. The CDR3 bases are TGTGCCAGCATGGGCGGGGCGAACACTGAAGCTTTCTTT. Its translation is CASMGGANTEAFF.

The gene calls are TRBV10-2 and TRBJ1-4, with a possible D match to TRBD1 (5 bases). Deletions cut 0 bases from V and 4 bases from J, with 9 bases between. This CDR3 region has 15 residues. The V gene's germline CDR1 is WSHSY and CDR2 SAAADI. The CDR3 nucleotides read TGCGCCAGCAGTGAGTCGTCAGGACATAATGAAAAACTGTTTTTT. Its protein product is CASSESSGHNEKLFF.

V usage is TRBV2 and J usage is TRBJ1-3; weak D call: TRBD1 (5 bases). CDR1 is SNHLY, CDR2 FYNNEI, per germline. The CDR3 has 13 residues. The CDR3 DNA is TGTGCTTGGGGCCAGGGTGATGGAAACACCATATATTTT. Translated, it gives CAWGQGDGNTIYF.

This chain links TRBV19 with TRBJ1-2, with a weak D call TRBD1 (6 bases). Germline lookup yields CDR1 LNHDA and CDR2 SQIVND (reference sequence). V gave up 8 bases and J gave up 0 bases, with 7 bases separating them. The CDR3 is 12 residues long. CDR3 region: CASGQTNYGYTF. Written as DNA, the CDR3 is TGTGCCAGTGGACAGACTAACTATGGCTACACCTTC. The variable domain in full, with the rest retrieved from reference TRBV19 and TRBJ1-2, is DGGITQSPKYLFRKEGQNVTLSCEQNLNHDAMYWYRQDPGQGLRLIYYSQIVNDFQKGDIAEGYSVSREKKESFPLTVTSAQKNPTAFYLCASGQTNYGYTFGSGTRLTVV.

For the CDR3, the DNA is TGTGCCAGCAGCCCGCAGCGGGGCTCCTACGAGCAGTACTTC. Translating gives CASSPQRGSYEQYF. V is TRBV3-1 (or the pseudogene TRBV3-2) and J is TRBJ2-7, with 7 positions matching TRBD2. The CDR3 loop spans 14 amino acids. Trimming removed 4 bases from V and 0 bases from J; junction bases left unmatched: 3. Germline V gives CDR1 LGHDT, CDR2 YNNKEL (reference sequence).

CDR3: CASSQRGTGFQETQYF. CDR3 bases: TGCGCCAGCAGCCAACGGGGGACAGGTTTTCAAGAGACCCAGTACTTC. This chain connects TRBV5-1 to TRBJ2-5; 8 bases line up with TRBD1. The germline V gene has CDR1 SGHRS and CDR2 YFSETQ. The CDR3 is made up of 16 amino acids. V was pared by 4 bases and J by 2 bases, with 10 bases of the junction left unmatched.

The chain is built from TRBV5-1 and TRBJ1-1; D is unresolved. The CDR3 spans 14 residues. Germline lookup yields CDR1 SGHRS and CDR2 YFSETQ. The V end was cut by 2 bases, the J end by 1 base, with 9 bases between. The CDR3, as DNA: TGCGCCAGCAGCTTAACCGACAAGAACACTGAAGCTTTCTTT. It specifies CASSLTDKNTEAFF.

The chain combines TRBV3-1 (or the pseudogene TRBV3-2) with TRBJ1-4; weak D call: TRBD1 (6 bases). Germline V gives CDR1 LGHDT, CDR2 YNNKEL (reference sequence). The CDR3 totals 14 residues. The V and J ends lost 5 bases and 6 bases respectively, with 13 bases between them. The CDR3 is CASSTRGGDEKLFF. In nucleotides, the CDR3 is TGTGCCAGCAGCACCAGGGGCGGAGATGAAAAACTGTTTTTT.

J is TRBJ1-1 and V is TRBV6-1, with D hard to call. V dropped 1 base and J dropped 11 bases, with 14 bases sitting between them. The CDR3 runs to 13 residues. CDR1 and CDR2 (germline): MNHNS, SASEGT. In nucleotides, the CDR3 is TGTGCCAGCAGTGAAGGGACTAACTCGAGGGCTTTCTTT. This codes for CASSEGTNSRAFF.

This chain uses TRBV12-5 with TRBJ2-1; D not resolved. CDR3 length equals 16 residues. CDR1 is LGHNT and CDR2 is FRNRAP in the germline V gene. Trimming removed 0 bases at V and 0 bases at J, with 9 bases between. The DNA of the CDR3 is TGTGCTAGTGGTTTGGTACCGAGTAGCTCCTACAATGAGCAGTTCTTC. Its translation is CASGLVPSSSYNEQFF.

J is TRBJ1-5 and V is TRBV19; D remains ambiguous. The CDR3 length is 14 residues. Trimming shortened V by 6 bases and J by 5 bases, and 14 bases separated the two germline ends. Germline V CDR1 and CDR2: LNHDA, SQIVND (reference sequence). CDR3 sequence reads: CASSMGLTDQPQHF. The DNA of the CDR3 is TGTGCCAGTAGCATGGGCCTGACGGATCAGCCCCAGCATTTT.

This clone was seen more than once but under ten times. V is TRBV6-5 and J is TRBJ2-2, with TRBD1 matching 7 bases. The CDR3 runs 15 residues. Germline loops: CDR1 MNHEY, CDR2 SVGAGI. V shed 5 bases, J shed 4 bases, and the junction held 7 bases outside the gene matches. CDR3 bases: TGTGCCAGCAGTCAGGGGGTAAGGGGCACCGGGGAGCTGTTTTTT. Translating it yields CASSQGVRGTGELFF.

The V call is TRBV6-2 or TRBV6-3, the J call TRBJ2-5; D is ambiguous. The CDR3 spans 13 residues. Germline V gene lookup returns CDR1 MNHEY and CDR2 SVGEGT. Trimming took off 2 bases at V and 7 bases at J, with 11 bases between the two ends. The CDR3 reads CASSYRPPGTQYF. CDR3 nucleotide sequence: TGTGCCAGCAGTTACCGACCTCCAGGGACCCAGTACTTC.